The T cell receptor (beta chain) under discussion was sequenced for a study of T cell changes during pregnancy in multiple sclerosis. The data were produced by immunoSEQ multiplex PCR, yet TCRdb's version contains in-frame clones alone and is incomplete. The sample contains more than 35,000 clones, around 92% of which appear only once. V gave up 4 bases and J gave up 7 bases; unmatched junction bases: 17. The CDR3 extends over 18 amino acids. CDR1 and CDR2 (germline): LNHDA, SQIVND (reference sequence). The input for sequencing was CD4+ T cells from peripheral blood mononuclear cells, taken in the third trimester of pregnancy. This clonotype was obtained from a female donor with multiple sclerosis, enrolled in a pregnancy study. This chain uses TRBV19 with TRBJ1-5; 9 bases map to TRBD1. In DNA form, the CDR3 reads TGTGCCAGTAGTACCGACCCCCGGACAGGGGCCTTTAGGCAGCCCCAGCATTTT. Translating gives CASSTDPRTGAFRQPQHF. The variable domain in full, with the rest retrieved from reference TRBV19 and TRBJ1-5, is DGGITQSPKYLFRKEGQNVTLSCEQNLNHDAMYWYRQDPGQGLRLIYYSQIVNDFQKGDIAEGYSVSREKKESFPLTVTSAQKNPTAFYLCASSTDPRTGAFRQPQHFGDGTRLSIL.